This is a list of T cell receptor beta chains from one sample in a study of shared clonotypes between healthy human individuals. The method was immunoSEQ multiplex PCR; TCRdb's version includes in-frame clones alone and lacks a portion of them. The sample consists of roughly 2.1 million clones, under 95% of them appearing once. Sequencing used naive CD8+ T cells from PBMCs. Source of these receptors: a man younger than 35 in good health. Some clones in this sample may be carry-over from other donors' samples. Each CDR3 is given with its conserved first and last residue. The order of the fields is J gene, V gene, clone size, D gene, CDR3 protein, CDR3 DNA. D genes are given only for firm matches. Size is omitted from some rows. Given values are once, few, many or a class for expanded clones.

>TRBJ2-1|TRBV27|NA|TRBD1
CASSATGGGNEQFF
TGTGCCAGCAGCGCGACAGGGGGGGGCAATGAGCAGTTCTTC
>TRBJ2-3|TRBV5-4|NA|NA
CASSFTRGTDTQYF
TGTGCCAGCAGCTTTACCAGGGGCACAGATACGCAGTATTTT
>TRBJ2-5|TRBV4-1|NA|TRBD2
CASSRGTSGGHQETQYF
TGCGCCAGCAGCCGAGGGACTAGCGGAGGGCACCAAGAGACCCAGTACTTC
>TRBJ2-2|TRBV27|NA|TRBD1
CASRKQGRSGELFF
TGTGCCAGCAGAAAACAGGGGCGGTCCGGGGAGCTGTTTTTT
>TRBJ1-1|TRBV19|once|NA
CASSDWVVGTEAFF
TGTGCCAGTAGTGATTGGGTGGTAGGGACTGAAGCTTTCTTT
>TRBJ2-1|TRBV5-6|NA|NA
CASSPLFVGEQFF
TGTGCCAGCAGCCCCCTTTTTGTAGGCGAGCAGTTCTTC
>TRBJ2-1|TRBV7-6|NA|TRBD2
CASSSRLAGGPSDEQFF
TGTGCCAGCAGCTCCAGACTAGCGGGAGGGCCCTCCGATGAGCAGTTCTTC
>TRBJ2-1|TRBV29-1|NA|NA
CNALGGSSYNEQFF
TGCAACGCCCTAGGGGGTAGCTCCTACAATGAGCAGTTCTTC
>TRBJ2-5|TRBV6-5|NA|TRBD2
CASQITSEQETQYF
TGTGCCAGCCAGATAACTAGCGAACAAGAGACCCAGTACTTC
>TRBJ2-7|TRBV28|NA|NA
CASSLWASGSSYEQYF
TGTGCCAGCAGTTTATGGGCCAGCGGAAGCTCCTACGAGCAGTACTTC
>TRBJ2-3|TRBV7-6|NA|NA
CASSAGRGTDTQYF
TGTGCCAGCAGTGCAGGGAGGGGGACAGATACGCAGTATTTT
>TRBJ1-1|TRBV6-5|NA|NA
CASSYTGIHSSEEAFF
TGTGCCAGCAGTTACACAGGAATCCACAGCTCCGAGGAAGCTTTCTTT
>TRBJ2-1|TRBV7-9|NA|TRBD2
CASSLSLAVYNEQFF
TGTGCCAGCAGCTTAAGCCTAGCGGTATACAATGAGCAGTTCTTC
>TRBJ2-1|TRBV5-4|NA|TRBD2
CASREGLAGASEQFF
TGTGCCAGCAGGGAGGGACTAGCGGGAGCCTCTGAGCAGTTCTTC
>TRBJ2-5|TRBV7-9|NA|NA
CASGGGLRETQYF
TGTGCCAGTGGCGGTGGGCTGAGGGAGACCCAGTACTTC
>TRBJ2-7|TRBV19|NA|NA
CASSIDATDYEQYF
TGTGCCAGTAGTATAGATGCTACAGATTACGAGCAGTACTTC
>TRBJ1-5|TRBV28|NA|NA
CASSFPGVAGASQPQHF
TGTGCCAGCAGTTTCCCCGGCGTGGCAGGGGCAAGTCAGCCCCAGCATTTT
>TRBJ1-1|TRBV4-2|once|NA
CASSVRERNTEAFF
TGTGCCAGCAGCGTCCGCGAGAGGAACACTGAAGCTTTCTTT
>TRBJ1-2|TRBV7-2|NA|NA
CASSPQVYGYTF
TGTGCCAGCAGCCCCCAAGTCTATGGCTACACCTTC
>TRBJ1-3|TRBV6-5|NA|NA
CASRDFIGNTIYF
TGTGCCAGCAGGGACTTTATCGGAAACACCATATATTTT
>TRBJ2-7|TRBV9|NA|NA
CASSAGDSYEQYF
TGTGCCAGCAGCGCCGGCGATTCCTACGAGCAGTACTTC
>TRBJ2-1|TRBV5-1|NA|TRBD2
CASSFWGRVSYNEQFF
TGCGCCAGCAGCTTTTGGGGGAGGGTATCCTACAATGAGCAGTTCTTC
>TRBJ2-3|TRBV7-3|NA|NA
CASSRGRPWDTQYF
TGTGCCAGCAGCCGGGGACGGCCCTGGGATACGCAGTATTTT
>TRBJ2-1|TRBV9|NA|TRBD2
CASSPGLAGGDNEQFF
TGTGCCAGCAGCCCAGGACTAGCGGGAGGGGATAATGAGCAGTTCTTC
>TRBJ2-3|TRBV4-2|NA|NA
CASSPRPGVTDTQYF
TGTGCCAGCAGCCCGAGGCCGGGAGTAACAGATACGCAGTATTTT
>TRBJ2-7|TRBV10-3|NA|NA
CAISVDSYYEQYF
TGTGCCATCAGTGTGGACAGCTATTACGAGCAGTACTTC
>TRBJ1-4|TRBV14|NA|NA
CASSPWGEREKLFF
TGTGCCAGCAGCCCGTGGGGGGAACGAGAAAAACTGTTTTTT
>TRBJ2-7|TRBV28|once|NA
CASSLWISESYEQYF
TGTGCCAGCAGTTTATGGATTAGCGAGTCCTACGAGCAGTACTTC
>TRBJ2-1|TRBV5-4|NA|TRBD2
CASSLRRELYNEQFF
TGTGCCAGCAGCTTACGGCGGGAGCTCTACAATGAGCAGTTCTTC
>TRBJ2-7|TRBV27|NA|NA
CASSLTQALRYEQYF
TGTGCCAGCAGTTTGACCCAGGCACTAAGATACGAGCAGTACTTC
>TRBJ2-7|TRBV28|NA|TRBD1
CASSFYRGNYEQYF
TGTGCCAGCAGTTTTTACAGGGGGAACTACGAGCAGTACTTC
>TRBJ2-3|TRBV9|NA|NA
CASSVAQYSTDTQYF
TGTGCCAGCAGCGTAGCCCAGTATAGCACAGATACGCAGTATTTT
>TRBJ2-7|TRBV6-1|NA|NA
CASTSTASYEQYF
TGTGCCAGCACCTCGACAGCCTCCTACGAGCAGTACTTC
>TRBJ1-2|TRBV9|once|TRBD1
CASSIGQGLVYGYTF
TGTGCCAGCAGCATCGGACAGGGTTTAGTCTATGGCTACACCTTC